These 32 T cell receptor beta chains were sequenced from one sample in a study of blood T cell repertoires in COVID-19. Clones were read by immunoSEQ multiplex PCR, and TCRdb kept only the in-frame ones, dropping some. The repertoire consists of about 150,000 clones, with approximately 86% occurring once and the leading ten covering over 0.85%. Sample: peripheral blood. The receptors originated from a woman aged 45-65 years with acute or convalescent COVID-19.

This chain links TRBV7-7 with TRBJ2-5; TRBD2 agrees at 7 bases. J was trimmed by 0 bases and V by 0 bases; bases with no gene match: 1. The CDR3 spans 15 residues. Germline loops: CDR1 SSHAT, CDR2 FNYEAQ (reference sequence). The CDR3 coding sequence is TGTGCCAGCAGCTTAGCCGGGACTAACCAAGAGACCCAGTACTTC. It codes for CASSLAGTNQETQYF.

The rearrangement uses TRBV6-1 and TRBJ2-1; D gene ambiguous. Germline CDR1 is MNHNS and CDR2 is SASEGT. The CDR3 extends over 14 amino acids. Trimming took 0 bases from V and 5 from J, leaving 8 bases between them. CDR3 in amino acids: CASSEAGLNNEQFF. In DNA, the CDR3 is TGTGCCAGCAGTGAAGCCGGTCTGAACAATGAGCAGTTCTTC.

The V call is TRBV3-1 (or the pseudogene TRBV3-2), the J call TRBJ1-6, with TRBD1 as a possible D gene (5 bases). CDR3 length equals 15 residues. The germline V and J ends were trimmed by 1 base and 10 bases, with 14 bases remaining between them. Germline-derived CDR1 and CDR2 are LGHDT and YNNKEL (reference sequence). CDR3: CASSQGTTLGSPLHF. CDR3 sequence (DNA): TGTGCCAGCAGCCAAGGGACAACCCTAGGCTCACCCCTCCACTTT.

CDR3 in amino acids: CASRKGNANEKLFF. The CDR3, as DNA: TGTGCCAGCCGGAAGGGGAATGCTAATGAAAAACTGTTTTTT. The chain couples TRBV2 to TRBJ1-4, with D possibly matching TRBD1 (5 bases). Germline V gene sequence: CDR1 SNHLY, CDR2 FYNNEI. CDR3 length equals 14 residues. Between the trimmed V and J ends, which lost 8 bases and 3 bases, there was a span of 13 bases.

This CDR3 is CASSLSAAEQYF. DNA of the CDR3: TGTGCCAGCAGCTTAAGTGCGGCCGAGCAGTACTTC. The chain has TRBV7-9 and TRBJ2-7; no firm D call. Trimming stripped 2 bases from V and 6 bases from J, with 8 bases between. The CDR3 is 12 residues long. The germline CDR1 and CDR2 sequences are SEHNR and FQNEAQ (reference sequence).

This clone was counted once. This chain connects TRBV7-3 to TRBJ2-7, with D hard to call. Trimming shortened V by 1 base and J by 1 base, and 8 bases separated the two germline ends. Per the germline V gene, CDR1 is SGHTA and CDR2 is FQGTGA. The CDR3 runs to 14 residues. CDR3 residues: CASSLIPVSYEQYF. The CDR3 region has the DNA TGTGCCAGCAGCTTAATCCCCGTTTCCTACGAGCAGTACTTC.

The chain links TRBV5-6 to TRBJ2-7; 10 bases line up with TRBD1. V lost 2 bases, J lost 2 bases, and 4 bases stayed unmatched. This CDR3 spans 15 amino acids. Germline V gives CDR1 SGHDT, CDR2 YYEEEE. CDR3 protein: CASSFDRGLTYEQYF. The CDR3 DNA sequence: TGTGCCAGCAGCTTCGACAGGGGGCTCACCTACGAGCAGTACTTC.

V and J are TRBV5-4 and TRBJ1-2; D possibly corresponds to TRBD1 (6 bases). The V and J ends lost 0 bases and 2 bases respectively, with 11 bases between them. Per the germline V gene, CDR1 is SGHNT and CDR2 is YYREEE (reference sequence). The CDR3 consists of 15 residues. The DNA for the CDR3 is TGTGCCAGCAGCTTGGACCAGGGGCTAAACTATGGCTACACCTTC. The encoded protein is CASSLDQGLNYGYTF.

The V and J genes are TRBV4-2 and TRBJ1-4; 7 nucleotides line up with TRBD1. The V and J ends lost 0 bases and 5 bases, in that order; junction bases with no gene match: 6. Per germline, CDR1 LGHNA and CDR2 YNFKEQ. The CDR3 totals 16 residues. Here the CDR3 reads CASSQEGVRGNEKLFF. The CDR3 nucleotides read TGTGCCAGCAGCCAAGAAGGGGTCAGGGGGAATGAAAAACTGTTTTTT.

CDR3 region: CASSPTLAGGIYEQYF. The CDR3 nucleotides are TGTGCCAGCAGTCCGACTCTAGCGGGAGGGATATACGAGCAGTACTTC. The V gene is TRBV27, the J gene TRBJ2-7; 12 bases are a match to TRBD2. Germline V gives CDR1 MNHEY, CDR2 SMNVEV (reference sequence). The CDR3 sequence is 16 residues long. J lost 4 bases, V lost 5 bases, and 9 bases had no gene match.

This rearrangement joins TRBV7-2 to TRBJ2-7; TRBD1 aligns across 7 bases. V was pared by 4 bases and J by 2 bases, with 8 bases of the junction left unmatched. CDR1 and CDR2 from the germline V gene are SGHTA and FQGNSA. The length of the CDR3 is 15 residues. CDR3: CASSSRTGTTYEQYF. DNA of the CDR3: TGTGCCAGCAGCTCACGGACAGGTACCACCTACGAGCAGTACTTC.

The gene calls are TRBV4-2 and TRBJ1-1; D is perhaps TRBD1 (6 bases). CDR1 and CDR2 from the germline V gene are LGHNA and YNFKEQ. The CDR3 consists of 15 residues. Trimming stripped 2 bases from V and 3 bases from J, with 13 bases between. CDR3 in amino acids: CASSQNGQWDTEAFF. CDR3 nucleotide sequence: TGTGCCAGCAGCCAAAACGGACAGTGGGACACTGAAGCTTTCTTT.

The genes are TRBV7-9 and TRBJ1-3, with a tentative D call TRBD1 (5 bases). V was cut by 5 bases and J by 2 bases, with 13 bases left in between. The CDR3 covers 15 residues. Germline CDR1 reads SEHNR; CDR2 reads FQNEAQ (reference sequence). Here the CDR3 reads CASSRPGGTGNTIYF. The CDR3 region has the DNA TGTGCCAGCAGCCGGCCTGGGGGGACTGGAAACACCATATATTTT. Combining the CDR3 with reference TRBV7-9 and TRBJ1-3 gives the whole variable domain DTGVSQNPRHKITKRGQNVTFRCDPISEHNRLYWYRQTLGQGPEFLTYFQNEAQLEKSRLLSDRFSAERPKGSFSTLEIQRTEQGDSAMYLCASSRPGGTGNTIYFGEGSWLTVV.

This chain connects TRBV15 to TRBJ2-7; tentatively, D is TRBD2 (5 bases). CDR1 and CDR2 from the germline V gene are LNHNV and YYDKDF (reference sequence). The ends were cut back, 3 bases at V and 4 bases at J, with 16 bases in the middle. The CDR3 sequence is 15 residues long. Here the CDR3 reads CATSREAGMSYEQYF. CDR3 in DNA: TGTGCCACCAGCAGGGAGGCCGGTATGAGTTACGAGCAGTACTTC.

The genes are TRBV5-4 and TRBJ2-3; D is possibly TRBD1 (6 bases). The CDR3 has 13 residues. The germline V and J ends were trimmed by 4 bases and 6 bases, with 12 bases remaining between them. The germline gives CDR1 SGHNT, CDR2 YYREEE (reference sequence). The CDR3 nucleotides read TGTGCCAGCAGCGGCGACAGGTCGGATACGCAGTATTTT. Translating gives CASSGDRSDTQYF.

This clone was counted a single time. The genes are TRBV19 and TRBJ2-1; tentative D call: TRBD2 (6 bases). Trimming removed 5 bases from V and 4 bases from J, with 12 bases in between. Germline CDR1 reads LNHDA; CDR2 reads SQIVND (reference sequence). This CDR3 spans 14 amino acids. The CDR3 DNA reads as TGTGCCAGTAGTTCCCTTAGCGGTTACAATGAGCAGTTCTTC. Its translation: CASSSLSGYNEQFF.

The V call is TRBV29-1, the J call TRBJ2-3; D possibly corresponds to TRBD2 (6 bases). The CDR3 has 12 residues. Germline lookup yields CDR1 SQVTM and CDR2 ANQGSEA. V was pared by 4 bases and J by 7 bases, with 12 bases between. DNA for the CDR3: TGCAGCGTTGTAAGGGGAGGACATACGCAGTATTTT. Translation: CSVVRGGHTQYF.

The genes are TRBV30 and TRBJ1-5; 7 positions agree with TRBD1. V was pared by 0 bases and J by 3 bases, with 2 bases of the junction left unmatched. Germline CDR1 reads GTSNPN; CDR2 reads SVGIG (reference sequence). The CDR3 extends over 14 amino acids. CDR3 loop: CAWSVTGVNQPQHF. As DNA, the CDR3 is TGTGCCTGGAGTGTCACAGGGGTCAATCAGCCCCAGCATTTT.

This clone showed up just once. The J gene is TRBJ2-6, the V gene TRBV11-2; a weak D match, TRBD1 (5 bases). Germline V gene sequence: CDR1 SGHAT, CDR2 FQNNGV. CDR3 size: 16 residues. V shed 0 bases and J shed 3 bases, with 9 bases lying between them. The CDR3, as DNA: TGTGCCAGCAGCTTAGACAGGGCAAATGGGGCCAACGTCCTGACTTTC. The encoded protein is CASSLDRANGANVLTF.

This rearrangement joins TRBV7-3 to TRBJ2-1; perhaps TRBD2 as D (6 bases). The CDR3 runs to 15 residues. V gave up 5 bases and J gave up 4 bases, with 15 bases separating them. Germline V gives CDR1 SGHTA, CDR2 FQGTGA. The DNA for the CDR3 is TGTGCCAGCAGCCCCCGCCTAGCGCCATACAATGAGCAGTTCTTC. Translating it yields CASSPRLAPYNEQFF. Using reference TRBV7-3 and TRBJ2-1 for the parts outside the CDR3, the full variable domain is GAGVSQTPSNKVTEKGKYVELRCDPISGHTALYWYRQSLGQGPEFLIYFQGTGAADDSGLPNDRFFAVRPEGSVSTLKIQRTERGDSAVYLCASSPRLAPYNEQFFGPGTRLTVL.

The genes are TRBV29-1 and TRBJ2-2; weak D call: TRBD2 (6 bases). Trimming cost V 4 bases and J 7 bases, with 16 bases left between them. This CDR3 has 14 residues. The germline CDR1 and CDR2 sequences are SQVTM and ANQGSEA. CDR3 sequence: CSVVARTTDGELFF. The CDR3 bases are TGCAGCGTTGTAGCCAGGACTACCGACGGGGAGCTGTTTTTT.

The rearrangement uses TRBV28 and TRBJ1-4; TRBD1 matches 10 bases. Losses at the gene ends were 4 bases for V and 7 bases for J; bases not matched to a gene: 9. CDR1 is MDHEN, CDR2 SYDVKM, per germline. The CDR3 length is 16 residues. The CDR3 DNA reads as TGTGCCAGCAGTTCACCTTCCGGGACAGGGGTTGAAAAACTGTTTTTT. Amino acid sequence: CASSSPSGTGVEKLFF.

This chain uses TRBV18 with TRBJ2-1; the match to TRBD2 covers 8 bases. The germline V gene has CDR1 KGHSH and CDR2 LQKENI. The V gene end was trimmed by 3 bases and the J gene end by 3 bases; junction bases not matched to a gene: 1. This CDR3 has 14 amino acids. Here the CDR3 DNA reads TGTGCCAGCTCACCGGGGACTAGCTACAATGAGCAGTTCTTC. Translating it yields CASSPGTSYNEQFF.

V and J are TRBV24-1 and TRBJ2-1, with D possibly being TRBD1 (6 bases). Germline-derived CDR1 and CDR2 are KGHDR and SFDVKD. This CDR3 comprises 16 residues. V was clipped by 3 bases and J by 1 base, with 12 bases between them. CDR3 nucleotide sequence: TGTGCCACCAGTGATGGGCAGGGGTTTTCCTACAATGAGCAGTTCTTC. This encodes CATSDGQGFSYNEQFF.

CDR3 sequence reads: CASSWTGGGEQYF. As DNA, the CDR3 is TGTGCCAGCAGTTGGACAGGGGGCGGCGAGCAGTACTTC. This chain connects TRBV12-3 or TRBV12-4 to TRBJ2-7; 11 bases line up with TRBD1. The CDR3 spans 13 residues. After removal of 4 bases from V and 6 bases from J, the junction contained 2 bases not matched to a gene.

This sequence joins TRBV18 and TRBJ2-7; D possibly corresponds to TRBD2 (6 bases). The CDR3 consists of 15 residues. V lost 3 bases and J lost 6, with 18 bases in between. The germline V gene has CDR1 KGHSH and CDR2 LQKENI. CDR3 nucleotides: TGTGCCAGCTCACCGAGCGCGCGGGGAGACAGCGAGCAGTACTTC. This gives the protein CASSPSARGDSEQYF.

The chain links TRBV14 to TRBJ2-3; a weak D match, TRBD2 (6 bases). This CDR3 region has 14 residues. Trimming left V 4 bases short and J 5 bases short, with 13 bases between. The germline V gene encodes CDR1 SGHDN and CDR2 FVKESK. CDR3 coding DNA: TGTGCCAGCAGCCCTTCCGGGAGAAAAGATACGCAGTATTTT. The encoded protein is CASSPSGRKDTQYF.

The rearrangement joins TRBV7-9 to TRBJ2-2; the D is unclear. This CDR3 contains 13 residues. V shed 2 bases and J shed 5 bases, with 6 bases lying between them. CDR1 and CDR2 from the germline V gene are SEHNR and FQNEAQ (reference sequence). This CDR3 reads CASSLMLTGELFF. The DNA for the CDR3 is TGTGCCAGCAGCTTAATGCTAACCGGGGAGCTGTTTTTT.

CDR3 loop: CASSLGGRSGGGEQYF. The CDR3 DNA follows: TGTGCCAGCAGCTTAGGCGGAAGAAGCGGGGGGGGCGAGCAGTACTTC. This chain joins TRBV7-6 and TRBJ2-7, with 10 bases identical to TRBD2. The CDR3 is 16 residues long. V gave up 1 base and J gave up 6 bases; unmatched junction bases: 9. Germline CDR1 reads SGHVS; CDR2 reads FNYEAQ.

This rearrangement joins TRBV27 to TRBJ2-7; 8 nucleotides line up with TRBD2. Unmatched junction bases numbered 15, after V lost 4 bases and J lost 7 bases. This CDR3 is 16 amino acids long. Germline V gene data show CDR1 as MNHEY and CDR2 as SMNVEV (reference sequence). CDR3 sequence (DNA): TGTGCCAGCAGTTCCACGGTAGGCGGGGGGCGGGGAGAGCAGTACTTC. Encoded protein: CASSSTVGGGRGEQYF.

This chain links TRBV28 with TRBJ2-3; D is unresolved. The CDR3 extends over 15 amino acids. With 6 bases removed from V and 5 bases from J, the gap between germline ends came to 18 bases. Per germline, CDR1 MDHEN and CDR2 SYDVKM. The CDR3 loop is CASSSQVLVRDTQYF. Written as DNA, the CDR3 is TGTGCCAGCAGCTCCCAGGTTTTAGTACGAGATACGCAGTATTTT.

The chain recombines TRBV18 with TRBJ1-2; D is undetermined. CDR1 KGHSH and CDR2 LQKENI come from the germline V gene. V dropped 3 bases and J dropped 4 bases, with 18 bases sitting between them. CDR3 length: 16 residues. The CDR3 here is CASSPTRGPQVYGYTF. CDR3 DNA sequence: TGTGCCAGCTCACCCACCCGAGGGCCGCAAGTCTATGGCTACACCTTC.